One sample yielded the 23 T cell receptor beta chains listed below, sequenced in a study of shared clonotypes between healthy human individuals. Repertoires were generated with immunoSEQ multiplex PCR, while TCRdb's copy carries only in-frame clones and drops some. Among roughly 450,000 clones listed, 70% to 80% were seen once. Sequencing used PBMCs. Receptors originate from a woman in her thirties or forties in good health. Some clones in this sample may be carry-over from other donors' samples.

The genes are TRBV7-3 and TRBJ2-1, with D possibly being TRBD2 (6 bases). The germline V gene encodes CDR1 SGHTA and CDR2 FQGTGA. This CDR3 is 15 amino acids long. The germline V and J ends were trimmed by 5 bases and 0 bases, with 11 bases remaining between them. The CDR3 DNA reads TGTGCCAGCAGCGTTAGCGGTAACTCCTACAATGAGCAGTTCTTC. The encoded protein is CASSVSGNSYNEQFF.

In DNA, the CDR3 is TGCGCCAGCAGTGCCCTAGCGGGAGGCGGGAGCGAGCAGTACTTC. It specifies CASSALAGGGSEQYF. This chain connects TRBV10-1 to TRBJ2-7; TRBD2 matches at 11 bases. This CDR3 comprises 15 residues. Per germline, CDR1 WNHNN and CDR2 SYGVQD (reference sequence). Trimming at V came to 4 bases and at J to 6 bases, leaving 8 bases not matched to a gene.

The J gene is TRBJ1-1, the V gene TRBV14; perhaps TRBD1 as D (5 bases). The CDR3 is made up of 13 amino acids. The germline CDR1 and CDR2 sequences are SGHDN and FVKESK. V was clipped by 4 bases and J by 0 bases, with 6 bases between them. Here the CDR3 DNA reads TGTGCCAGCAGCCGACAGTTGAACACTGAAGCTTTCTTT. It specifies CASSRQLNTEAFF.

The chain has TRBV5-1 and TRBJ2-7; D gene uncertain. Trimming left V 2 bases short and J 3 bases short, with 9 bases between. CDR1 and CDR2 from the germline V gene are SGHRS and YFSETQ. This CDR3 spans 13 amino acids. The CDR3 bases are TGCGCCAGCAGCTTACGATCCGGCTACGAGCAGTACTTC. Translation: CASSLRSGYEQYF.

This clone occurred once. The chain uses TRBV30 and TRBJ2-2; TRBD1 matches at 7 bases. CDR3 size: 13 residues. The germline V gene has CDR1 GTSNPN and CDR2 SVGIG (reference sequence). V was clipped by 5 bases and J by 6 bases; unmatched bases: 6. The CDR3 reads CAWDRDGAGELFF. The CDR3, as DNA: TGTGCCTGGGACAGGGATGGAGCCGGGGAGCTGTTTTTT.

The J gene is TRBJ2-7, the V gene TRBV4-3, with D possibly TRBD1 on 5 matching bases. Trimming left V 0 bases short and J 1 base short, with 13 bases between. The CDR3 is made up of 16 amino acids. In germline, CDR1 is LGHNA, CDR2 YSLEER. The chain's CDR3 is CASSQDRRVESYEQYF. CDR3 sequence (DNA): TGCGCCAGCAGCCAAGATCGCAGGGTTGAGTCCTACGAGCAGTACTTC.

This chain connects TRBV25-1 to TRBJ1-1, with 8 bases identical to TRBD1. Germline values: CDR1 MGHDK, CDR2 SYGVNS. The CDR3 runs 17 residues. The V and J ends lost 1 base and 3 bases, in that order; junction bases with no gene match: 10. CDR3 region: CASSELGQGDLDTEAFF. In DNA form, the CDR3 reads TGTGCCAGCAGTGAATTAGGACAGGGTGATTTGGACACTGAAGCTTTCTTT.

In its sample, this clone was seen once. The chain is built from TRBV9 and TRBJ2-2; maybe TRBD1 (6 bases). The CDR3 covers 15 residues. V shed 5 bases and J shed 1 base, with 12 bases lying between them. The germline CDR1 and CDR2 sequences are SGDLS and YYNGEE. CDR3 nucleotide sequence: TGTGCCAGCAGTACTTGGGGACAGAACACCGGGGAGCTGTTTTTT. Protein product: CASSTWGQNTGELFF.

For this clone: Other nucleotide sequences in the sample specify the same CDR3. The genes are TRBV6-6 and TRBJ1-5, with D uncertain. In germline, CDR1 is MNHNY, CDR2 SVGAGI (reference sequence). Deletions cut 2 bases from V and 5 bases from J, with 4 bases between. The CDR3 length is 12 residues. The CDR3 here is CASSYGDQPQHF. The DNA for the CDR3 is TGTGCCAGCAGTTACGGCGATCAGCCCCAGCATTTT.

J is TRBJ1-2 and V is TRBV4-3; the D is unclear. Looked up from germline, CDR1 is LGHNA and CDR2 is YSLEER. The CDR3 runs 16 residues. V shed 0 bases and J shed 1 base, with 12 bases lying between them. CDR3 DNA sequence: TGCGCCAGCAGCCAAGATATGGTCAGGCTTAACTATGGCTACACCTTC. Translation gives CASSQDMVRLNYGYTF.

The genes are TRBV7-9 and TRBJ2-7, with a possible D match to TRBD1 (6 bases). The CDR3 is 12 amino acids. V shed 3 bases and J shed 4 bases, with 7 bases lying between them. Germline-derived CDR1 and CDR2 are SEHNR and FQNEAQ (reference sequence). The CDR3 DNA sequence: TGTGCCAGCAGCTTCGACAGGTACGAGCAGTACTTC. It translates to CASSFDRYEQYF.

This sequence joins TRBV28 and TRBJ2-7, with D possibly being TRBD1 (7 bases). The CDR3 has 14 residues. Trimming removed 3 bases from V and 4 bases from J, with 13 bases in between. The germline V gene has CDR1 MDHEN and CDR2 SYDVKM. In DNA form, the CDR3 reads TGTGCCAGCAGTTTCTGGCCAGGGGGGTACGAGCAGTACTTC. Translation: CASSFWPGGYEQYF.

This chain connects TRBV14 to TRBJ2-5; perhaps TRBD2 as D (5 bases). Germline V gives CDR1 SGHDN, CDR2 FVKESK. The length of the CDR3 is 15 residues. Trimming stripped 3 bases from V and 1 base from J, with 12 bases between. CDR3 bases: TGTGCCAGCAGCCACCGCTGGAGCGGCCAAGAGACCCAGTACTTC. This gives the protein CASSHRWSGQETQYF.

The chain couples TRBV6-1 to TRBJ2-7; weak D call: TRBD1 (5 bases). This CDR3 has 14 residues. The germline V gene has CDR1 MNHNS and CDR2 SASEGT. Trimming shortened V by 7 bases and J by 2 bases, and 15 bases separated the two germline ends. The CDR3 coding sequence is TGTGCCAGCATAATATCAGGGCCGGCCTACGAGCAGTACTTC. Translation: CASIISGPAYEQYF.

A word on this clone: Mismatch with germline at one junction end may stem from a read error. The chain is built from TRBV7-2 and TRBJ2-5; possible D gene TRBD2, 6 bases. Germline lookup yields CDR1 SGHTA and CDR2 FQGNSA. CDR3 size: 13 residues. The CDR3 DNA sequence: TGTGCCAGCAGATTAGCGGCGAGGGAGACCCAGTACTTC. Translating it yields CASRLAARETQYF.

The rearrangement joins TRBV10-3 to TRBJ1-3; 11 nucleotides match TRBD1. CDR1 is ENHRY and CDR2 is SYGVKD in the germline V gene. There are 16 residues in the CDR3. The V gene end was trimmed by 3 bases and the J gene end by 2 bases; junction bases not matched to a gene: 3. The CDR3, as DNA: TGTGCCATCAGTGAACCGGGACAGGGGGCTGGAAACACCATATATTTT. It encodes CAISEPGQGAGNTIYF.

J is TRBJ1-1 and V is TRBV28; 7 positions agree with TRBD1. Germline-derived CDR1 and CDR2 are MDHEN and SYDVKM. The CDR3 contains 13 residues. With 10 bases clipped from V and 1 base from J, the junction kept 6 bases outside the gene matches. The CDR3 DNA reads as TGTGCCACCCGGGGGACAGAGAACACTGAAGCTTTCTTT. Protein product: CATRGTENTEAFF.

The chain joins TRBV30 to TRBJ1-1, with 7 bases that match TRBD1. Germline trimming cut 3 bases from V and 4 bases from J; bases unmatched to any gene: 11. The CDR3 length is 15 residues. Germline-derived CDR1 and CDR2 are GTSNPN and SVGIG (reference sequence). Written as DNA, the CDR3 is TGTGCCTGGAGAGGGGGGAGACAGGGCGGCACTGAAGCTTTCTTT. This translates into CAWRGGRQGGTEAFF.

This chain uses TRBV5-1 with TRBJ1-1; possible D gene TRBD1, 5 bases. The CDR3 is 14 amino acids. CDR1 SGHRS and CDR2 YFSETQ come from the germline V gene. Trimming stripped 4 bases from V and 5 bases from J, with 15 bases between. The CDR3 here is CASSMTSWGTEAFF. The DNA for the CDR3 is TGCGCCAGCAGCATGACGTCTTGGGGGACTGAAGCTTTCTTT.

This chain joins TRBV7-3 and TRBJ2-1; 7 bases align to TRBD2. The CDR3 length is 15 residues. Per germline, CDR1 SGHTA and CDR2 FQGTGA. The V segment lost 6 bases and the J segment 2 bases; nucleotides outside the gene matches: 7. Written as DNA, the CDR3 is TGTGCCAGCAGTTTCACTAGCGCGACCTACAATGAGCAGTTCTTC. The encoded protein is CASSFTSATYNEQFF.

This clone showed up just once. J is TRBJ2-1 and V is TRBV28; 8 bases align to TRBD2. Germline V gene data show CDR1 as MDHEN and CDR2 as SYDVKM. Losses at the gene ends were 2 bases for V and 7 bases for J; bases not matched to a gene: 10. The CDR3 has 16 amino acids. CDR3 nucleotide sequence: TGTGCCAGCAGTTTACTTCCCACGGGAGGGCTTAATGAGCAGTTCTTC. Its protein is CASSLLPTGGLNEQFF.

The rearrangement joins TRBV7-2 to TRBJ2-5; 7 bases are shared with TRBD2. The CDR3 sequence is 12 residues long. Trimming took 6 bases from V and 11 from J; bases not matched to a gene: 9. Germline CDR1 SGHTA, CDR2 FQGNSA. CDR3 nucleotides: TGTGCCAGCAGGCGGGACTACACCGTGCAGTACTTC. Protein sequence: CASRRDYTVQYF. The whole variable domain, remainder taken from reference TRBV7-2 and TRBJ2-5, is GAGVSQSPSNKVTEKGKDVELRCDPISGHTALYWYRQSLGQGLEFLIYFQGNSAPDKSGLPSDRFSAERTGGSVSTLTIQRTQQEDSAVYLCASRRDYTVQYFGPGTRLLVL.

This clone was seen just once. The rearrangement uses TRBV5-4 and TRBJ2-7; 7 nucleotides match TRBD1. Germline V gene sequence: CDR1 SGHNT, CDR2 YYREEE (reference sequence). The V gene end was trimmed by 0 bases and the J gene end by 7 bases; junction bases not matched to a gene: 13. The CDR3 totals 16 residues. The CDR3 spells CASSLGTGAAGGEQYF. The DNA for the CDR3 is TGTGCCAGCAGCTTGGGAACAGGGGCCGCTGGGGGAGAGCAGTACTTC.